The rows below give T cell receptor beta chains drawn from one sample of a study of shared clonotypes between healthy human individuals. Method: immunoSEQ multiplex PCR; TCRdb's copy keeps in-frame clones and lacks some. The profile shows about 2.3 million clones, 85% to 95% of them singletons. Sample: naive CD4+ T cells from PBMCs. The receptors originated from a man aged 18 to 35 in good health. Some clones in this sample may be carry-over from other donors' samples. CDR3s include the opening cysteine and the closing phenylalanine or tryptophan. The order of the fields is D gene, V gene, J gene, clone size, CDR3 DNA, CDR3 protein. A D gene is named only where the DNA matches it firmly. The size of a clone is reported for some rows only, either as once, few or many, or as a class for expanded clones.

.	TRBV19	TRBJ1-3	.	TGTGCCAGTAGTATCCGACCCAGGGAGGACACCATATATTTT	CASSIRPREDTIYF
TRBD1	TRBV9	TRBJ1-4	.	TGTGCCAGCAACGCAAGGGGGCATAATGAAAAACTGTTTTTT	CASNARGHNEKLFF
TRBD1	TRBV14	TRBJ2-2	.	TGTGCCAGCAAGAGGACAGGGGGGGCCGGGGAGCTGTTTTTT	CASKRTGGAGELFF
TRBD2	TRBV5-1	TRBJ2-5	.	TGCGCCAGCAGCGTGATTAGCGGGAGGGAAAAAGAGACCCAGTACTTC	CASSVISGREKETQYF
.	TRBV4-1	TRBJ2-3	.	TGCGCCAGCAGCTTCCGGCCCCTACAACCAGATACGCAGTATTTT	CASSFRPLQPDTQYF
.	TRBV21-1	TRBJ2-2	.	TGTGCCAGCAGCAAAGAGGGGCAGGGTCAGAACACCGGGGAGCTGTTTTTT	CASSKEGQGQNTGELFF
.	TRBV5-1	TRBJ1-5	.	TGCGCCAGCAGCCAAAATACAGGACCTAATCAGCCCCAGCATTTT	CASSQNTGPNQPQHF
.	TRBV7-2	TRBJ2-5	.	TGTGCCAGCAGCAAACTAGGGTGGGAGACCCAGTACTTC	CASSKLGWETQYF
.	TRBV7-6	TRBJ1-3	.	TGTGCCAGCAGCTCTGGGGGTACCATATATTTT	CASSSGGTIYF
.	TRBV5-1	TRBJ2-7	.	TGCGCCAGCAGCTTGGGAGGGGCCCCCACCTACGAGCAGTACTTC	CASSLGGAPTYEQYF
.	TRBV5-1	TRBJ2-2	.	TGCGCCAGCAGCTTGGCTCCCGTCAGGGGCGGGGAGCTGTTTTTT	CASSLAPVRGGELFF
TRBD1	TRBV30	TRBJ2-3	.	TGTGCCGCTGACAGGGGTGGAGGGGATACGCAGTATTTT	CAADRGGGDTQYF
.	TRBV7-3	TRBJ2-3	.	TGTGCCAGCAGCCCCATGCACACAGATACGCAGTATTTT	CASSPMHTDTQYF
.	TRBV5-1	TRBJ2-1	.	TGCGCCAGCAGCTTGGATGCTGGGGGCAATGAGCAGTTCTTC	CASSLDAGGNEQFF
.	TRBV6-1	TRBJ1-3	.	TGTGCCACCTCGAACGGGGTATCTGGAAACACCATATATTTT	CATSNGVSGNTIYF
TRBD2	TRBV19	TRBJ2-1	.	TGTGCCACCGGGACTAGCGGTCGCAATGAGCAGTTCTTC	CATGTSGRNEQFF
.	TRBV7-8	TRBJ2-7	.	TGTGCCAGCAGCTTAGGCAGACCCTACGAGCAGTACTTC	CASSLGRPYEQYF
.	TRBV7-9	TRBJ2-1	.	TGTGCCAGCAGCTTAGTGTCCGTGATGAGGAGAGGAGGGTACAATGAGCAGTTCTTC	CASSLVSVMRRGGYNEQFF
.	TRBV11-1	TRBJ2-7	.	TGTGCCAGCAGCCCCTCCTACGAGCAGTACTTC	CASSPSYEQYF
.	TRBV10-2	TRBJ2-5	few	TGCGCCAGCAGTGACTCGGAGACCCAGTACTTC	CASSDSETQYF
.	TRBV18	TRBJ2-6	.	TGTGCCAGCTCACCAACCAACCCGGGATCTGGGGCCAACGTCCTGACTTTC	CASSPTNPGSGANVLTF
TRBD2	TRBV11-2	TRBJ2-7	.	TGTGCCAGCAGCCCTAGCGGGGGGGGTTACGAGCAGTACTTC	CASSPSGGGYEQYF
TRBD1	TRBV5-1	TRBJ1-5	.	TGCGCCAGCAGCTTCAGGGGGGACCAGCCCCAGCATTTT	CASSFRGDQPQHF
TRBD2	TRBV5-1	TRBJ2-3	.	TGCGCCAGCAGCTCACTAGCGGGAGATCGTCCAGATACGCAGTATTTT	CASSSLAGDRPDTQYF
.	TRBV29-1	TRBJ2-1	.	TGCAGCGTTGACCCGGAGAATGAGCAGTTCTTC	CSVDPENEQFF
.	TRBV7-2	TRBJ2-2	.	TGTGCCAGCAGCTTGTTTCCAGGAACTTTCGGGGAGCTGTTTTTT	CASSLFPGTFGELFF
.	TRBV7-8	TRBJ2-7	.	TGTGCCAGCAGCTTAGGACAGCCTTTCTACGAGCAGTACTTC	CASSLGQPFYEQYF
.	TRBV27	TRBJ2-2	.	TGTGCCAGCTCGAAGGGGGACGTCACCGGGGAGCTGTTTTTT	CASSKGDVTGELFF
.	TRBV5-5	TRBJ1-5	.	TGTGCCAGCAGCTTTTACCCTCGGGATCAGCCCCAGCATTTT	CASSFYPRDQPQHF
TRBD2	TRBV2	TRBJ2-7	.	TGTGCCAGCAGTGAACTCCATTTTGCGGGAGATTACTCCTACGAGCAGTACTTC	CASSELHFAGDYSYEQYF
TRBD1	TRBV19	TRBJ1-5	.	TGTGCCAGTACCAGCGAGAGGGGGCATCAGCCCCAGCATTTT	CASTSERGHQPQHF
.	TRBV7-2	TRBJ2-1	.	TGTGCCAGCAGCTTAGAGCCCAGCAACAATGAGCAGTTCTTC	CASSLEPSNNEQFF
.	TRBV28	TRBJ2-2	.	TGTGCCAGCATCGAAGCGACCCTCACCGGGGAGCTGTTTTTT	CASIEATLTGELFF
.	TRBV25-1	TRBJ2-2	.	TGTGCCAGCAGTGGGACGGCGAACACCGGGGAGCTGTTTTTT	CASSGTANTGELFF
TRBD1	TRBV28	TRBJ2-7	.	TGTGCCAGCAGGACGGGGACAGCTTTCTACGAGCAGTACTTC	CASRTGTAFYEQYF
.	TRBV27	TRBJ2-6	.	TGTGCCAGCAGGCTGACTAGACCTGGGGCCAACGTCCTGACTTTC	CASRLTRPGANVLTF
.	TRBV28	TRBJ2-5	.	TGTGCCAGCAGTTTCTCAGGGATTAGGAAGACCCAGTACTTC	CASSFSGIRKTQYF
TRBD1	TRBV28	TRBJ1-1	.	TGTGCCAGCACCCCGGACAGGACAAAAGACACTGAAGCTTTCTTT	CASTPDRTKDTEAFF
TRBD2	TRBV4-2	TRBJ2-7	.	TGTGCCAGCAGCCAAGATAAAGGAGCGGGACCTGCCTACGAGCAGTACTTC	CASSQDKGAGPAYEQYF
TRBD1	TRBV27	TRBJ2-7	.	TGTGCCAGCAGTCCATACGGGACAGGGGGCAGCGAGCAGTACTTC	CASSPYGTGGSEQYF
.	TRBV5-1	TRBJ2-1	.	TGCGCCAGCAGCTTCGGAAGGATTAGCAATGAGCAGTTCTTC	CASSFGRISNEQFF
.	TRBV5-8	TRBJ1-2	once	TGTGCCAGCAGCTTGATAGACTTAGGCTATGGCTACACCTTC	CASSLIDLGYGYTF
.	TRBV6-5	TRBJ1-1	.	TGTGCCAGCACCCCGGATGGGAGGGGGAACACTGAAGCTTTCTTT	CASTPDGRGNTEAFF
.	TRBV6-6	TRBJ1-5	.	TGTGCCAGCAGTTACGAGGCAGTCAAGGGGCCCCAGCATTTT	CASSYEAVKGPQHF
.	TRBV5-4	TRBJ2-2	.	TGTGCCAGCAGCTTGGGAGGGGGACTCCCGAACACCGGGGAGCTGTTTTTT	CASSLGGGLPNTGELFF
.	TRBV6-5	TRBJ1-5	.	TGTGCCAGCAGTTGGGCAGTCAATCAGCCCCAGCATTTT	CASSWAVNQPQHF
TRBD2	TRBV5-1	TRBJ2-7	once	TGCGCCAGCAGCTTCGGGACTAGCGCTTACGAGCAGTACTTC	CASSFGTSAYEQYF
.	TRBV18	TRBJ1-1	.	TGTGCCAGCTCACCACCGTTAAGACAGAACACTGAAGCTTTCTTT	CASSPPLRQNTEAFF
.	TRBV11-2	TRBJ2-7	.	TGTGCCAGCAGCTTAGGGGCGTACTACGAGCAGTACTTC	CASSLGAYYEQYF
TRBD1	TRBV5-1	TRBJ2-5	.	TGCGCCAGCAGCTTGGCTGGACAGGGGGCAGGCGAGACCCAGTACTTC	CASSLAGQGAGETQYF
.	TRBV2	TRBJ1-2	.	TGTGCCAGCAGTGTGGGGGGACCGCGCTATGGCTACACCTTC	CASSVGGPRYGYTF
.	TRBV5-4	TRBJ1-5	.	TGTGCCAGCAGCCTGGGACCTACGCAGAGTCAGCCCCAGCATTTT	CASSLGPTQSQPQHF
.	TRBV29-1	TRBJ2-7	.	TGCAGCGTTGGGTTGGCAGGACCCATCTACGAGCAGTACTTC	CSVGLAGPIYEQYF
TRBD1	TRBV6-1	TRBJ1-5	.	TGTGCCAGCGCAGGACAGGGGAATAGCAATCAGCCCCAGCATTTT	CASAGQGNSNQPQHF
.	TRBV5-1	TRBJ2-2	.	TGCGCCAGCAGCTTGGTTGTGGGGGAAGGGGAGCTGTTTTTT	CASSLVVGEGELFF
TRBD1	TRBV9	TRBJ2-3	.	TGTGCCAGCAGCGTAGAGAACTTTGGCAGGGGGCGAGGTACGCAGTATTTT	CASSVENFGRGRGTQYF
TRBD2	TRBV5-1	TRBJ2-7	.	TGCGCCAGCAGCTTGTCGGGCGGGGGAAGCTCCTACGAGCAGTACTTC	CASSLSGGGSSYEQYF
.	TRBV6-6	TRBJ2-3	.	TGTGCCAGCAGCTACGATGGAGGTACAGATACGCAGTATTTT	CASSYDGGTDTQYF
.	TRBV5-1	TRBJ2-5	.	TGCGCCAGCAGCTTGACAACAGGGCCCCTGGGGGAGACCCAGTACTTC	CASSLTTGPLGETQYF
TRBD1	TRBV30	TRBJ1-1	.	TGTGCCTTTCCCAGTCAGGGGGGTACTGAAGCTTTCTTT	CAFPSQGGTEAFF